This T cell receptor beta chain is from a study of siplizumab effects on memory and regulatory T cells. The V gene's germline CDR1 is LNHDA and CDR2 SQIVND (reference sequence). CDR3 length: 12 amino acids. The germline V and J ends were trimmed by 3 bases and 5 bases, with 6 bases remaining between them. Study observations and caveats: Suppression by proliferating Tregs derived from siplizumab cultures was not verified. Unstimulated naive T cells seemed to show more diversity than memory cells did, and they also seemed to be among the major contributors to the alloresponse. Of the alloreactive clones, only a minor fraction mapped to unstimulated subsets.

TCRdb's table, derived via immunoSEQ multiplex PCR, lists solely in-frame clones and lacks some. The profile covers roughly 120,000 clones, with 94% appearing a single time and roughly 1.5% taken by the ten largest. Worth noting for this clone: The antigen is undetermined.

The source is a human donor in good health. The sample taken for sequencing was non-Treg CD4+ T cells sorted from blood. The rearrangement links TRBV19 to TRBJ2-3; a possible D gene is TRBD1 (5 bases). CDR3 region: CASSIDRDTQYF. The CDR3 bases are TGTGCCAGTAGTATCGACAGAGATACGCAGTATTTT.